The TCR beta chain under discussion was sequenced for a study of blood T cell repertoires in COVID-19. Study in general: The United States, Italy and Spain were the sources of the acute and convalescent COVID-19 samples. Nucleic acid was either cDNA or gDNA, and it came from T cells, B-cell-depleted T cells, or PBMCs.

As processed by the authors: Reference gene primer amplification gave estimated nucleated cell counts. The repertoire was sequenced with immunoSEQ multiplex PCR; TCRdb's copy has only in-frame clones and lacks some. V and J calls and clone size come straight from that table; D and trimming were deduced from the DNA. The table shows approximately 200,000 clones, with approximately 79% occurring only once. CDR3 length: 17 residues. Germline assignment: CDR1 LGHNA and CDR2 YNFKEQ. The V gene lost 0 bases and the J gene lost 6 bases, with 17 bases spanning the gap. Sequenced input: peripheral blood. The clonotype originates from a man in his 60s with active or convalescent COVID-19. The V gene is TRBV4-2, the J gene TRBJ2-2, with D perhaps matching TRBD2 (6 bases). In nucleotides, the CDR3 is TGTGCCAGCAGCCAAGAACTGCGGATCCCGGGAGCCGGGGAGCTGTTTTTT. Its translation is CASSQELRIPGAGELFF.